What follows is one T cell receptor (beta chain) and its context. This entry is derived from a study of technical replicates of blood from a handful of donors. J lost 5 bases, V lost 3 bases, and 8 bases had no gene match. The CDR3 sequence is 15 residues long. Germline CDR1 SGHDN, CDR2 FVKESK. Data came from immunoSEQ multiplex PCR; TCRdb stores just in-frame clones and leaves some out. Among about 13,000 clones listed, 85% to 95% were seen once. This chain connects TRBV14 to TRBJ2-5, with 8 bases identical to TRBD1. The source of this sequence is a human donor in good health. Sequencing used PBMCs. CDR3 in amino acids: CASSHWAGGVETQYF. CDR3 bases: TGTGCCAGCAGCCACTGGGCAGGGGGCGTGGAGACCCAGTACTTC.